Listed below are T cell receptor beta chains from one sample, sequenced in a study of blood T cell repertoires in COVID-19. The data were produced by immunoSEQ multiplex PCR, yet TCRdb's version contains in-frame clones alone and is incomplete. Here the sample spans some 380,000 clones, roughly 86% being singletons. Sequencing was carried out using PBMCs or T cells enriched from blood (not recorded which). These receptors were taken from a man aged 25 to 40 who had recovered from COVID-19. Both conserved end residues are trimmed from each CDR3.

V: TRBV10-3; J: TRBJ1-1; CDR3: AISEREVRTEAF
V: TRBV15; J: TRBJ1-4; CDR3: ATSRDERKLF
V: TRBV6-5; J: TRBJ1-6; CDR3: ASSYINYSPLH
V: TRBV12-5; J: TRBJ2-2; CDR3: ASGFRGTGELF
V: TRBV7-6; J: TRBJ2-1; CDR3: ASSLGHRSYNEQF
V: TRBV2; J: TRBJ2-5; CDR3: ASLQGQETQY
V: TRBV7-6; J: TRBJ2-6; CDR3: ASSPLGQSGANVLT
V: TRBV9; J: TRBJ2-2; CDR3: ASSVGAGSHWELF
V: TRBV7-6; J: TRBJ2-2; CDR3: ASSLAMTGVITGELF
V: TRBV7-2; J: TRBJ2-1; CDR3: ASSFDRDLQYNEQF
V: TRBV4-1; J: TRBJ1-3; CDR3: ASSQKGRDSGNTIY
V: TRBV9; J: TRBJ2-2; CDR3: ASSVGTGATGELF
V: TRBV11-2; J: TRBJ1-2; CDR3: ASSPIERNYGYT
V: TRBV21-1; J: TRBJ1-4; CDR3: ASSQGDNEKLF
V: TRBV5-3; J: TRBJ1-2; CDR3: ARSFDRLYGYT
V: TRBV6-2/TRBV6-3; J: TRBJ2-2; CDR3: ASSYLGRGTGELF
V: TRBV2; J: TRBJ2-7; CDR3: ASRGGAHEQY
V: TRBV18; J: TRBJ2-3; CDR3: ASSPGLALNTQY
V: TRBV29-1; J: TRBJ1-2; CDR3: SVIKTGVEGYT
V: TRBV10-3; J: TRBJ1-2; CDR3: AISVQKNGGYGYT
V: TRBV4-1; J: TRBJ1-5; CDR3: ASSSEGAGNQPQH
V: TRBV18; J: TRBJ1-1; CDR3: ASSPRQGAGNTEAF
V: TRBV2; J: TRBJ2-7; CDR3: ASSEPRRDEQY
V: TRBV7-8; J: TRBJ1-2; CDR3: ASSLVAEYGYT
V: TRBV25-1; J: TRBJ1-1; CDR3: ASSIQGADTEAF
V: TRBV5-5; J: TRBJ1-1; CDR3: ASSLDPGRMSEAF
V: TRBV6-5; J: TRBJ1-6; CDR3: ASRPRTNNSPLH
V: TRBV6-4; J: TRBJ2-1; CDR3: ASSPGTGSDEQF
V: TRBV21-1; J: TRBJ2-7; CDR3: ASSLYPTGLEQY